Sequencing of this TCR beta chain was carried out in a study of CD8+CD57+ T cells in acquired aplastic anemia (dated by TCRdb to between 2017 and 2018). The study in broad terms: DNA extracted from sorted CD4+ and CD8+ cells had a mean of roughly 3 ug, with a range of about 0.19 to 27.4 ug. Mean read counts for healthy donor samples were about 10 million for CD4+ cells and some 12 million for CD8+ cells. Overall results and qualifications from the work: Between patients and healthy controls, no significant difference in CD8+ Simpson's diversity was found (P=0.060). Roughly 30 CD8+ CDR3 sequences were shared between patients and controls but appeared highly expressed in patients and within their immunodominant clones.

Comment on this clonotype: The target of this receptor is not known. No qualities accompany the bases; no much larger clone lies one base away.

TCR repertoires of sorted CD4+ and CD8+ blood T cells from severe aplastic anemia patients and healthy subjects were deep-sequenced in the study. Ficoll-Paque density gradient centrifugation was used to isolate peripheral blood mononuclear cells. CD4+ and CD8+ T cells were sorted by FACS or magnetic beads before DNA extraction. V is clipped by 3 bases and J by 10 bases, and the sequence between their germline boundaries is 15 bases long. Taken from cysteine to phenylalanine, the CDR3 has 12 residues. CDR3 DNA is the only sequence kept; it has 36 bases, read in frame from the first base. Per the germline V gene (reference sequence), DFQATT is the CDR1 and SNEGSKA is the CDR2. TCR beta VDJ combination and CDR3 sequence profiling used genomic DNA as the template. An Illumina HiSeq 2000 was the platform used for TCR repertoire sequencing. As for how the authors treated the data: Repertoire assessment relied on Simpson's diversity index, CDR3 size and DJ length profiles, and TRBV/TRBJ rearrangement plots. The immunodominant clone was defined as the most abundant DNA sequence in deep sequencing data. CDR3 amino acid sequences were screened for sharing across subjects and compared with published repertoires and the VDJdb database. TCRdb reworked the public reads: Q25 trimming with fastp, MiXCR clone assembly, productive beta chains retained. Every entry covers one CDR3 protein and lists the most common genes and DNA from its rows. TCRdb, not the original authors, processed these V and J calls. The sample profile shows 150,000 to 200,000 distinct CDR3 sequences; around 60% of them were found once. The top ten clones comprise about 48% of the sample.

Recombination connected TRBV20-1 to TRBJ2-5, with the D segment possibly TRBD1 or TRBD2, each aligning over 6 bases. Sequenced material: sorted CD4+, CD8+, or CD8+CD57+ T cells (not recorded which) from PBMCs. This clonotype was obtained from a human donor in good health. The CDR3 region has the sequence CSARGPRGDQYF. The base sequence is TGCAGTGCTAGGGGTCCGAGGGGGGACCAGTACTTC.